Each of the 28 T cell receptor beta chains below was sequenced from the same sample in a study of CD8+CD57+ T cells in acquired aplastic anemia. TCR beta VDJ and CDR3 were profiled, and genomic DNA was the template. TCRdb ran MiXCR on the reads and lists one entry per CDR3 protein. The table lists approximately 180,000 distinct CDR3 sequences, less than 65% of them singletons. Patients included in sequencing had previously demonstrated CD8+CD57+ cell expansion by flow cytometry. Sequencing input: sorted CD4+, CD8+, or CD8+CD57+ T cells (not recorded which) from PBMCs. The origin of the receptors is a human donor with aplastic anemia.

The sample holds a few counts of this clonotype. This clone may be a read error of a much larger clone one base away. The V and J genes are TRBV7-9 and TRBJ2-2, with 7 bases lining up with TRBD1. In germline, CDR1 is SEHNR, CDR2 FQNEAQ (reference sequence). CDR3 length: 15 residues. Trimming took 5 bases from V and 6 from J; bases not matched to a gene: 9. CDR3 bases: TGTGCCAGCAGCAGGACAGGTTATAACGCCGGGGAGCTGTTTTTT. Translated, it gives CASSRTGYNAGELFF.

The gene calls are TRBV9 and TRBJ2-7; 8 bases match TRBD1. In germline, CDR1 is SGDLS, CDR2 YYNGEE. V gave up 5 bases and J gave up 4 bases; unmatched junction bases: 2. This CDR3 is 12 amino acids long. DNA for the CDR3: TGTGCCAGCAGACAGGGGGATTACGAGCAGTACTTC. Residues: CASRQGDYEQYF. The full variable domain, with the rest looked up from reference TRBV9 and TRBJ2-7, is DSGVTQTPKHLITATGQRVTLRCSPRSGDLSVYWYQQSLDQGLQFLIQYYNGEERAKGNILERFSAQQFPDLHSELNLSSLELGDSALYFCASRQGDYEQYFGPGTRLTVT.

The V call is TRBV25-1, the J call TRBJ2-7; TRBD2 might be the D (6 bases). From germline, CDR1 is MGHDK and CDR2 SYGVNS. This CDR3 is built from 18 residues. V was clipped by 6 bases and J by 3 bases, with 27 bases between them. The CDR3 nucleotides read TGTGCCAGCAGAACAATAGACCGGGACTCACTGATTCTCTACGAGCAGTACTTC. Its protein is CASRTIDRDSLILYEQYF.

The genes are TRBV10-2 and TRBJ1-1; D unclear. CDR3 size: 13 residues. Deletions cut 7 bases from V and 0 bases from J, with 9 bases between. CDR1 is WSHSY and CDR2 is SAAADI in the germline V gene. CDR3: CASTGIMNTEAFF. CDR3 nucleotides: TGCGCCAGCACGGGGATTATGAACACTGAAGCTTTCTTT.

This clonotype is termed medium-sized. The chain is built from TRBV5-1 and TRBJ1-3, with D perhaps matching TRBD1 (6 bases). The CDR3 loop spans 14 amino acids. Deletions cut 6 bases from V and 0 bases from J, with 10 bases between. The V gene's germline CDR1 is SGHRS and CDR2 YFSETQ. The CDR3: CASNPDSSGNTIYF. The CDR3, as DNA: TGCGCCAGCAACCCGGACAGCTCTGGAAACACCATATATTTT. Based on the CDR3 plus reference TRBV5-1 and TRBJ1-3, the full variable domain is KAGVTQTPRYLIKTRGQQVTLSCSPISGHRSVSWYQQTPGQGLQFLFEYFSETQRNKGNFPGRFSGRQFSNSRSEMNVSTLELGDSALYLCASNPDSSGNTIYFGEGSWLTVV.

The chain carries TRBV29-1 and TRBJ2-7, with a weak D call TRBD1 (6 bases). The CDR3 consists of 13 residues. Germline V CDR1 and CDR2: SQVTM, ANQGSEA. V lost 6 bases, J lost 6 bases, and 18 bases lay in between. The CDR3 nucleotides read TGCAGCGTAGCAGGGGATCGGGCCTCCGAGCAGTACTTC. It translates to CSVAGDRASEQYF.

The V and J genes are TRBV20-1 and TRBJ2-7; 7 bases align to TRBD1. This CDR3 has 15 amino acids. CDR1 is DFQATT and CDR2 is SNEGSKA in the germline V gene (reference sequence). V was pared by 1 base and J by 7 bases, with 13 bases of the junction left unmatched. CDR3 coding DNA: TGCAGTGCTAGAGTAGCACCAGGGGGAATGGGGGAGCAGTACTTC. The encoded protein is CSARVAPGGMGEQYF.

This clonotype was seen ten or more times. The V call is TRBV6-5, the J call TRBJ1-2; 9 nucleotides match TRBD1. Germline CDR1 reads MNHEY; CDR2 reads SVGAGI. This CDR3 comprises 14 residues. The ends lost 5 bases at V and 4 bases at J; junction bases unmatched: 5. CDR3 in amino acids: CASSTTGGLYGYTF. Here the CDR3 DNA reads TGTGCCAGCAGTACGACAGGGGGGCTCTATGGCTACACCTTC.

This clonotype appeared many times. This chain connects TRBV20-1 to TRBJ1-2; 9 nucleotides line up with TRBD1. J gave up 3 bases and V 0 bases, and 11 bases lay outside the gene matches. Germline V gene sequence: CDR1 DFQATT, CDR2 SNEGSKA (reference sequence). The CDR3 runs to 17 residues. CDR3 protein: CSARDGTGPTRDYGYTF. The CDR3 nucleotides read TGCAGTGCTAGAGATGGGACAGGGCCCACCCGTGACTATGGCTACACCTTC.

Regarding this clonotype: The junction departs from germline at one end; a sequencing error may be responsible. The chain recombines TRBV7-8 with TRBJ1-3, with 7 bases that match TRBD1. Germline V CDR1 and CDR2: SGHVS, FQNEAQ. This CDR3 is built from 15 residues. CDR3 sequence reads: CASSVPGQRVDTIYF. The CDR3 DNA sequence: TGTGCCAGCAGCGTCCCGGGACAGAGGGTGGACACCATATACTTT.

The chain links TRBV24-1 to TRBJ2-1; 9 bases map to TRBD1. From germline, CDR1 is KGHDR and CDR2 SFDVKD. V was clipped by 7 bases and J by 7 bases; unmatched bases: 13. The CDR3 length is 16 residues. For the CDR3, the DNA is TGTGCCACCAGCAACACCGGGACAGGGAAGGGGAATGAGCAGTTCTTC. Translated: CATSNTGTGKGNEQFF.

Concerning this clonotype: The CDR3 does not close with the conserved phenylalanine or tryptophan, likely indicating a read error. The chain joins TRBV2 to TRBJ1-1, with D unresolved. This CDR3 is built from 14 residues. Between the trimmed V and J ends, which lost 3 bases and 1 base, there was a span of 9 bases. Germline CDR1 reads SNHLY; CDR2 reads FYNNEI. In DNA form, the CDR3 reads TGTGCCAGCAGTGATCCGAGGAGGAACACTGAAGCTTTCCTT. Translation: CASSDPRRNTEAFL.

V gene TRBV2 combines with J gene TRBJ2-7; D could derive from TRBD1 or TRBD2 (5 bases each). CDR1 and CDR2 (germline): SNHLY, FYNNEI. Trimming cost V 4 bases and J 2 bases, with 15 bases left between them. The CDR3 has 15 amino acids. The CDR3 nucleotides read TGTGCCAGCAGTGGAGGGGCAGAAGTCCCCTACGAGCAGTACTTC. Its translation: CASSGGAEVPYEQYF.

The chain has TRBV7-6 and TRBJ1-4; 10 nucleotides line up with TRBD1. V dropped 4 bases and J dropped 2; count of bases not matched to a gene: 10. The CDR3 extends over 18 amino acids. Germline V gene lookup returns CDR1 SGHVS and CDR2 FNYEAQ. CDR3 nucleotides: TGTGCCAGCAGCTCGACAGGGGGCATGATTCAGACTAATGAAAAACTGTTTTTT. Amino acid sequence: CASSSTGGMIQTNEKLFF.

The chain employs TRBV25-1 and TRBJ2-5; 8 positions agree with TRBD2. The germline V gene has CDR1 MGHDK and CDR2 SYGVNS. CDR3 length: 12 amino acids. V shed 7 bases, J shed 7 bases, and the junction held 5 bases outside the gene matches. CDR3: CASTAGGGTQYF. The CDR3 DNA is TGTGCCAGCACCGCCGGGGGGGGGACCCAGTACTTC. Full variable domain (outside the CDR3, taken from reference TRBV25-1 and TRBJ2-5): EADIYQTPRYLVIGTGKKITLECSQTMGHDKMYWYQQDPGMELHLIHYSYGVNSTEKGDLSSESTVSRIRTEHFPLTLESARPSHTSQYLCASTAGGGTQYFGPGTRLLVL.

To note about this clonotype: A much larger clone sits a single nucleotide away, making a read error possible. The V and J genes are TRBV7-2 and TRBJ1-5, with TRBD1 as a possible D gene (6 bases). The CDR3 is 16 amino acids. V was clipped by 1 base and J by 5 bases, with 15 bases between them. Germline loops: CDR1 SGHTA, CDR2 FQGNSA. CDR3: CASSLGGGADDQPQHF. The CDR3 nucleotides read TGTGCCAGCAGCTTAGGGGGGGGGGCGGATGATCAGCCCCAGCATTTT. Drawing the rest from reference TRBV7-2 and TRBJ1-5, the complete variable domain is GAGVSQSPSNKVTEKGKDVELRCDPISGHTALYWYRQSLGQGLEFLIYFQGNSAPDKSGLPSDRFSAERTGGSVSTLTIQRTQQEDSAVYLCASSLGGGADDQPQHFGDGTRLSIL.

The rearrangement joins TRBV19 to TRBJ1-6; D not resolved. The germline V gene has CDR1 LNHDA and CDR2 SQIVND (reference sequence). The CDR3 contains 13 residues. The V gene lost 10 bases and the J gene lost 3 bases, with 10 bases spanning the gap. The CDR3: CATEADYNSPLHF. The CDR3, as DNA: TGTGCCACCGAAGCAGACTATAATTCACCCCTCCACTTT.

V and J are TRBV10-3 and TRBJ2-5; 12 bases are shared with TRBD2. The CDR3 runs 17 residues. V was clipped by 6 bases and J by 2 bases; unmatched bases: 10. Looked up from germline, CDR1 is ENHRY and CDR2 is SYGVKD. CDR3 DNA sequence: TGTGCCATCAGCCGTAAACTAGCGGGAGGATTTCAAGAGACCCAGTACTTC. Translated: CAISRKLAGGFQETQYF.

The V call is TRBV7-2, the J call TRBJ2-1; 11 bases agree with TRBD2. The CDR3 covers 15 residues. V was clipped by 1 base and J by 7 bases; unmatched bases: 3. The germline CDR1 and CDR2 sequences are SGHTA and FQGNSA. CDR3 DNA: TGTGCCAGCAGCTTAGGGACTAGCGGGCGAAATGAGCAGTTCTTC. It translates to CASSLGTSGRNEQFF.

In DNA form, the CDR3 reads TGTGCCAGTAGTATTGCGATGTCGGACAGTCGCAATCAGCCCCAGCATTTT. Translated, it gives CASSIAMSDSRNQPQHF. The chain links TRBV19 to TRBJ1-5; perhaps TRBD1 as D (6 bases). V was clipped by 3 bases and J by 2 bases, with 17 bases between them. The CDR3 consists of 17 residues. Looked up from germline, CDR1 is LNHDA and CDR2 is SQIVND (reference sequence).

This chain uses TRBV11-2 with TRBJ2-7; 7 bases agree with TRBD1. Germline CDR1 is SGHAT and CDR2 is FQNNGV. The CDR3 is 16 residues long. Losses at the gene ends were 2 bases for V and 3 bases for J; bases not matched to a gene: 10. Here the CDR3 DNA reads TGTGCCAGCAGCTTACTGACAGGGTCTCAGTACTACGAGCAGTACTTC. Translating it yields CASSLLTGSQYYEQYF.

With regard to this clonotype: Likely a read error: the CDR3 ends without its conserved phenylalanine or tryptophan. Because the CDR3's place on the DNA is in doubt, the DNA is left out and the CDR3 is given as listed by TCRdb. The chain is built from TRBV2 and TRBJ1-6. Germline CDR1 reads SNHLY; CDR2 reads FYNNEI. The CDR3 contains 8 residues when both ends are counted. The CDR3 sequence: CASSTLTS.

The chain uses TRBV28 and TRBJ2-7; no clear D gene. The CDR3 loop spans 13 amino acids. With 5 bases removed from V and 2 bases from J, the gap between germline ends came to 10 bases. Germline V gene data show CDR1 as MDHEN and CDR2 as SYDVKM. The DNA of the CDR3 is TGTGCCAGCAGTAACGGACGGGCCTACGAGCAGTACTTC. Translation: CASSNGRAYEQYF.

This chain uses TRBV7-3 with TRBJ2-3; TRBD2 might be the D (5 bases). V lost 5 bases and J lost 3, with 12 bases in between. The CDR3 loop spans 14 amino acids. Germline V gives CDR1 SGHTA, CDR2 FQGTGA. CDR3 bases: TGTGCCAGCAGCCCTTTAGCGACGACAGATACGCAGTATTTT. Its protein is CASSPLATTDTQYF.

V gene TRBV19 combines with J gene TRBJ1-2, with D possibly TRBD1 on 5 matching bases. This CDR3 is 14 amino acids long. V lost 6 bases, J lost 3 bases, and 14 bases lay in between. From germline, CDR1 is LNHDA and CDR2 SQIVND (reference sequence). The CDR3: CASSLSAGYYGYTF. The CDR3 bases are TGTGCCAGTAGCCTTTCCGCAGGGTACTATGGCTACACCTTC.

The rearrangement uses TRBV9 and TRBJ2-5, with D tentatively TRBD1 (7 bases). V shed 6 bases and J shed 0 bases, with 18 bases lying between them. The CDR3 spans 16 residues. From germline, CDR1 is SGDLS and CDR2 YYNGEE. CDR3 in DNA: TGTGCCAGCAACGCGGGGACAGTTTCGTACCAAGAGACCCAGTACTTC. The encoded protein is CASNAGTVSYQETQYF.

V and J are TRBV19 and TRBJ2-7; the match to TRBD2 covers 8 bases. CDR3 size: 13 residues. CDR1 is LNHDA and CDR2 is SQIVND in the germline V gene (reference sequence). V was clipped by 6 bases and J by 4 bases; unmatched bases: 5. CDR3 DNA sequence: TGTGCCAGTAGGGCGGGAGGTTATTACGAGCAGTACTTC. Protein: CASRAGGYYEQYF.

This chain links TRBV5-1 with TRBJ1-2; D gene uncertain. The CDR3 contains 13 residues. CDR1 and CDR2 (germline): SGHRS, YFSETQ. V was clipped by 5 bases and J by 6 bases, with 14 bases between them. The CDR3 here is CASRNGPADGYTF. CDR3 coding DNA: TGCGCCAGCAGGAACGGACCGGCGGATGGCTACACCTTC.